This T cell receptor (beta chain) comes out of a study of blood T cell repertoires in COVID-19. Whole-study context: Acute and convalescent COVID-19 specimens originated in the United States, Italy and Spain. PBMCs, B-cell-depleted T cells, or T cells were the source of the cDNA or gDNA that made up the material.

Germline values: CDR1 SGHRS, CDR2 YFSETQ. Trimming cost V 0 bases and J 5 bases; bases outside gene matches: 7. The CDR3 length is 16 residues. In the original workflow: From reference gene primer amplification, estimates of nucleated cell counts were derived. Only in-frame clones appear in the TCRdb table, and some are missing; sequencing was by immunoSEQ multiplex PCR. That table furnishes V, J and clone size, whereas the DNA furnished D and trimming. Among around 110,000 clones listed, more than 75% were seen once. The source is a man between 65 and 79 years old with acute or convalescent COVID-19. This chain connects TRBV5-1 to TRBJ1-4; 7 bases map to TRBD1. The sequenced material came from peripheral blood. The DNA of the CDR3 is TGCGCCAGCAGCTTGGCGGTGGGACAGCAGAATGAAAAACTGTTTTTT. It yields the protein CASSLAVGQQNEKLFF.